Shown below are 28 T cell receptor beta chains from a single sample sequenced in a study of a mutant IDH1 vaccine in newly diagnosed glioma. Time point noted: baseline, week 1 (first vaccination visit). Noted treatment: pre-vaccination baseline after standard-of-care therapy. Sequenced by immunoSEQ multiplex PCR; TCRdb stores in-frame clones only, minus some. The sample lists 70,000 to 95,000 clones; roughly 80% were seen once. Source: PBMCs, taken from a glioma patient treated with radiotherapy, temozolomide or both. The receptors stem from a man between 40 and 49 years old with glioma. Some clones in this sample may be carry-over from other donors' samples.

The chain uses TRBV6-1 and TRBJ1-2; D is unresolved. Germline V gene data show CDR1 as MNHNS and CDR2 as SASEGT. CDR3 length: 14 amino acids. Trimming took off 6 bases at V and 4 bases at J, with 15 bases between the two ends. CDR3 coding DNA: TGTGCCAGCAGCGAGAGGTTATTCGGCTATGGCTACACCTTC. The encoded protein is CASSERLFGYGYTF.

This clone has a handful of counts. This chain links TRBV6-5 with TRBJ2-3; the D is unclear. The CDR3 contains 14 residues. Germline values: CDR1 MNHEY, CDR2 SVGAGI. V lost 8 bases and J 1 base, leaving 13 bases between the germline ends. For the CDR3, the DNA is TGTGCCAGCGGAAAGACTTTTCGCACAGATACGCAGTATTTT. It translates to CASGKTFRTDTQYF.

The CDR3 DNA is TGTGCCAGCAGTTACCCGGGACTAAGTCAGCCCCAGCATTTT. Its translation: CASSYPGLSQPQHF. The chain has TRBV6-6 and TRBJ1-5, with D possibly TRBD1 on 5 matching bases. Germline CDR1 reads MNHNY; CDR2 reads SVGAGI (reference sequence). Trimming cost V 2 bases and J 6 bases, with 11 bases left between them. CDR3 length equals 14 residues.

This chain joins TRBV25-1 and TRBJ1-6, with D possibly TRBD1 on 5 matching bases. CDR1 and CDR2 from the germline V gene are MGHDK and SYGVNS. CDR3 size: 12 residues. V was trimmed by 3 bases and J by 9 bases, leaving 6 bases between them. CDR3 amino acids: CASSEGVSPLHF. Written as DNA, the CDR3 is TGTGCCAGCAGTGAGGGGGTTTCACCCCTCCACTTT.

The V and J genes are TRBV18 and TRBJ1-2; no definite D call. CDR1 and CDR2 from the germline V gene are KGHSH and LQKENI. V was cut by 3 bases and J by 8 bases, with 16 bases left in between. CDR3 size: 14 residues. In DNA, the CDR3 is TGTGCCAGCTCACCTTCTTCGTCTTCGAAGGGCTACACCTTC. This gives the protein CASSPSSSSKGYTF. Based on the CDR3 plus reference TRBV18 and TRBJ1-2, the full variable domain is NAGVMQNPRHLVRRRGQEARLRCSPMKGHSHVYWYRQLPEEGLKFMVYLQKENIIDESGMPKERFSAEFPKEGPSILRIQQVVRGDSAAYFCASSPSSSSKGYTFGSGTRLTVV.

This clone was seen once. The chain joins TRBV23-1 to TRBJ1-1; possible D gene TRBD1, 5 bases. TRBV23-1 is noted as an ORF with a role that remains uncertain. The germline V and J ends were trimmed by 6 bases and 2 bases, with 10 bases remaining between them. The CDR3 is 13 residues long. The CDR3 DNA reads as TGCGCCAGCAGGGGGGGGACTAACACTGAAGCTTTCTTT. As protein: CASRGGTNTEAFF.

This clone was picked up one time. This chain uses TRBV13 with TRBJ2-7; 11 nucleotides align to TRBD2. The CDR3 runs to 16 residues. Trimming cost V 5 bases and J 2 bases; bases outside gene matches: 8. Per germline, CDR1 PRHDT and CDR2 FYEKMQ (reference sequence). In DNA, the CDR3 is TGTGCCAGCAGCCGTTTGACTAGCGGGGTTCCCTACGAGCAGTACTTC. This codes for CASSRLTSGVPYEQYF. Supplemented by reference TRBV13 and TRBJ2-7, the full variable domain reads AAGVIQSPRHLIKEKRETATLKCYPIPRHDTVYWYQQGPGQDPQFLISFYEKMQSDKGSIPDRFSAQQFSDYHSELNMSSLELGDSALYFCASSRLTSGVPYEQYFGPGTRLTVT.

The gene calls are TRBV6-5 and TRBJ1-3; D unresolved. The germline gives CDR1 MNHEY, CDR2 SVGAGI. The germline V and J ends were trimmed by 5 bases and 0 bases, with 11 bases remaining between them. The CDR3 contains 15 residues. In nucleotides, the CDR3 is TGTGCCAGCAGTAGGGCAGGCGGCTCTGGAAACACCATATATTTT. The encoded protein is CASSRAGGSGNTIYF.

The chain joins TRBV5-4 to TRBJ2-6; D call uncertain. V lost 6 bases and J 1 base, leaving 17 bases between the germline ends. This CDR3 region has 17 residues. Germline values: CDR1 SGHNT, CDR2 YYREEE (reference sequence). CDR3 protein: CASTTGLLVSGANVLTF. CDR3 sequence (DNA): TGTGCCAGCACAACCGGGTTACTGGTTTCTGGGGCCAACGTCCTGACTTTC.

As DNA, the CDR3 is TGTGCCAGCAGCTTGGTAGGGCAGGGGTTTCAGACCCAGTACTTC. Its translation: CASSLVGQGFQTQYF. The chain joins TRBV5-8 to TRBJ2-5, with D maybe TRBD1 (6 bases). With 0 bases removed from V and 6 bases from J, the gap between germline ends came to 15 bases. CDR1 SGHTS and CDR2 YDEGEE come from the germline V gene. This CDR3 spans 15 amino acids.

This clone was seen just once. As DNA, the CDR3 is TGCGCCAGCAGTGACTTGAGGACAGGGAACTATGGCTACACCTTC. It is translated as CASSDLRTGNYGYTF. V and J are TRBV10-2 and TRBJ1-2; 8 bases map to TRBD1. The CDR3 has 15 amino acids. Germline V lookup: CDR1 WSHSY, CDR2 SAAADI. Trimming cost V 3 bases and J 2 bases; bases outside gene matches: 5.

The table lists this clone with a count of one. The chain joins TRBV5-6 to TRBJ1-4; D is ambiguous. V was cut by 1 base and J by 5 bases, with 9 bases left in between. The germline V gene encodes CDR1 SGHDT and CDR2 YYEEEE. The CDR3 is 14 amino acids. CDR3 nucleotide sequence: TGTGCCAGCAGCTTGAGGCAGACCAATGAAAAACTGTTTTTT. It specifies CASSLRQTNEKLFF.

The J gene is TRBJ2-7, the V gene TRBV5-1, with D possibly matching TRBD1 (5 bases). CDR3 size: 14 residues. Germline lookup yields CDR1 SGHRS and CDR2 YFSETQ. V was pared by 4 bases and J by 3 bases, with 14 bases between. As DNA, the CDR3 is TGCGCCAGCAGCGAGCAGGACACCCTCTACGAGCAGTACTTC. It is translated as CASSEQDTLYEQYF. Drawing the rest from reference TRBV5-1 and TRBJ2-7, the complete variable domain is KAGVTQTPRYLIKTRGQQVTLSCSPISGHRSVSWYQQTPGQGLQFLFEYFSETQRNKGNFPGRFSGRQFSNSRSEMNVSTLELGDSALYLCASSEQDTLYEQYFGPGTRLTVT.

This chain uses TRBV30 with TRBJ2-5; tentatively, D is TRBD1 (5 bases). Between the trimmed V and J ends, which lost 3 bases and 3 bases, there was a span of 26 bases. The CDR3 sequence is 18 residues long. Germline values: CDR1 GTSNPN, CDR2 SVGIG (reference sequence). CDR3 loop: CAWRGVEPRTDSKETQYF. The CDR3 bases are TGTGCCTGGAGAGGGGTGGAACCGAGGACGGATTCTAAAGAGACCCAGTACTTC.

CDR3 region: CASSRGQAAEAFF. DNA of the CDR3: TGCGCCAGCAGCCGCGGACAGGCTGCTGAAGCTTTCTTT. The genes are TRBV4-1 and TRBJ1-1; 7 bases are a match to TRBD1. CDR1 and CDR2 from the germline V gene are MGHRA and YSYEKL. The CDR3 has 13 amino acids. V lost 4 bases to trimming and J lost 6 bases; unmatched junction nucleotides: 5.

J is TRBJ1-3 and V is TRBV9, with D unclear. Looked up from germline, CDR1 is SGDLS and CDR2 is YYNGEE. The V gene lost 3 bases and the J gene lost 0 bases, with 13 bases spanning the gap. CDR3 size: 16 residues. CDR3 amino acids: CASSGGTTSSGNTIYF. The CDR3 DNA is TGTGCCAGCAGCGGAGGAACTACCAGCTCTGGAAACACCATATATTTT.

CDR3 amino acids: CATTTGDGYTF. The CDR3 coding sequence is TGCGCCACCACAACAGGGGACGGCTACACCTTC. V usage is TRBV5-1 and J usage is TRBJ1-2; TRBD1 aligns across 7 bases. Per the germline V gene, CDR1 is SGHRS and CDR2 is YFSETQ. The CDR3 totals 11 residues. Germline trimming cut 9 bases from V and 8 bases from J; bases unmatched to any gene: 7.

This sequence joins TRBV6-5 and TRBJ1-4; the D is unclear. CDR3 length: 15 residues. Trimming shortened V by 5 bases and J by 8 bases, and 18 bases separated the two germline ends. Germline values: CDR1 MNHEY, CDR2 SVGAGI. DNA of the CDR3: TGTGCCAGCAGTAGACGGGCCTTTACGGGGGAAAAACTGTTTTTT. It yields the protein CASSRRAFTGEKLFF.

The chain links TRBV7-8 to TRBJ2-5, with 12 bases aligning to TRBD1. CDR1 is SGHVS, CDR2 FQNEAQ, per germline. With V trimmed by 4 bases and J by 5 bases, 8 bases remained unmatched. CDR3 length: 16 residues. This CDR3 reads CASSSAGTGGSETQYF. As DNA, the CDR3 is TGTGCCAGCAGCTCGGCAGGGACAGGGGGCAGCGAGACCCAGTACTTC.

The rearrangement uses TRBV29-1 and TRBJ1-1; tentatively, D is TRBD1 (5 bases). With 6 bases removed from V and 4 bases from J, the gap between germline ends came to 15 bases. Germline CDR1 is SQVTM and CDR2 is ANQGSEA. This CDR3 contains 13 residues. The CDR3 DNA is TGCAGCGTGCCCCGTAGTCAGGGCACTGAAGCTTTCTTT. It translates to CSVPRSQGTEAFF. Supplemented by reference TRBV29-1 and TRBJ1-1, the full variable domain reads SAVISQKPSRDICQRGTSLTIQCQVDSQVTMMFWYRQQPGQSLTLIATANQGSEATYESGFVIDKFPISRPNLTFSTLTVSNMSPEDSSIYLCSVPRSQGTEAFFGQGTRLTVV.

This chain uses TRBV5-4 with TRBJ1-6, with D possibly TRBD1 on 5 matching bases. Deletions cut 0 bases from V and 0 bases from J, with 19 bases between. The CDR3 loop spans 20 amino acids. Germline V CDR1 and CDR2: SGHNT, YYREEE (reference sequence). CDR3 protein: CASSLGSPPGLGSYNSPLHF. The CDR3 nucleotides are TGTGCCAGCAGCTTGGGAAGTCCTCCGGGACTCGGCTCCTATAATTCACCCCTCCACTTT.

Notes on this clone: Mismatch with germline at one junction end may stem from a read error. J is TRBJ2-1 and V is TRBV4-2; 8 positions match TRBD2. In germline, CDR1 is LGHNA, CDR2 YNFKEQ. The CDR3 extends over 16 amino acids. Written as DNA, the CDR3 is TGTGCCAGCAGTCAAGATGATTCGGGGGGGCCGGGTGAGCAGTTCTTC. Translated, it gives CASSQDDSGGPGEQFF.

The rearrangement uses TRBV2 and TRBJ1-5, with D possibly being TRBD1 (5 bases). Germline V lookup: CDR1 SNHLY, CDR2 FYNNEI. The CDR3 consists of 15 residues. The V end was cut by 6 bases, the J end by 8 bases, with 20 bases between. For the CDR3, the DNA is TGTGCCAGCAGCCTAGGACATCGGGGAGGAAAGCCCCAGCATTTT. It is translated as CASSLGHRGGKPQHF.

The gene calls are TRBV6-1 and TRBJ1-6; D may be TRBD1 (6 bases). Germline CDR1 is MNHNS and CDR2 is SASEGT. This CDR3 contains 13 residues. Deletions cut 5 bases from V and 8 bases from J, with 10 bases between. The CDR3 DNA reads as TGTGCCAGCAGTAACAGGGCGGATTCACCCCTCCACTTT. Encoded protein: CASSNRADSPLHF.

This chain joins TRBV10-1 and TRBJ1-2, with D unclear. Germline V CDR1 and CDR2: WNHNN, SYGVQD (reference sequence). The CDR3 loop spans 14 amino acids. Trimming pared 3 bases from V and 3 bases from J, leaving 11 bases between. In DNA form, the CDR3 reads TGCGCCAGCAGTGAATCCAAGGGTCACTATGGCTACACCTTC. Translated, it gives CASSESKGHYGYTF.

This chain links TRBV11-2 with TRBJ1-2; the D is unclear. CDR3 length equals 12 residues. Germline CDR1 and CDR2: SGHAT and FQNNGV. Trimming took 5 bases from V and 4 from J, leaving 8 bases between them. This CDR3 is CASSRRSYGYTF. As DNA, the CDR3 is TGTGCCAGCAGCAGGAGATCCTATGGCTACACCTTC. Using reference TRBV11-2 and TRBJ1-2 for the parts outside the CDR3, the full variable domain is EAGVAQSPRYKIIEKRQSVAFWCNPISGHATLYWYQQILGQGPKLLIQFQNNGVVDDSQLPKDRFSAERLKGVDSTLKIQPAKLEDSAVYLCASSRRSYGYTFGSGTRLTVV.

The chain is built from TRBV30 and TRBJ2-5; TRBD2 agrees at 10 bases. CDR3 size: 16 residues. The J segment lost 5 bases and the V segment lost 0 bases, leaving 9 bases of the junction unmatched. Germline V gene sequence: CDR1 GTSNPN, CDR2 SVGIG (reference sequence). CDR3 residues: CAWSVRGSGGRETQYF. The CDR3 bases are TGTGCCTGGAGTGTACGGGGTAGCGGGGGGCGGGAGACCCAGTACTTC.

This chain uses TRBV7-9 with TRBJ1-2; the D gene is possibly TRBD1 (6 bases). Trimming took 0 bases from V and 8 from J, leaving 10 bases between them. The CDR3 runs 13 residues. Germline V CDR1 and CDR2: SEHNR, FQNEAQ (reference sequence). CDR3 DNA: TGTGCCAGCAGCTTAGCCGGGGGGCACGGCTACACCTTC. This sequence encodes CASSLAGGHGYTF.